Listed below are T cell receptor beta chains from one sample, sequenced in a study of Ad26.COV2.S vaccination and SARS-CoV-2 variants. Produced via immunoSEQ multiplex PCR; TCRdb's table is partial and in-frame only. The sample contains about 320,000 clones, around 81% of which appear only once. Material: peripheral blood, obtained in a trial of Ad26.COV2.S vaccine versus placebo. These receptor sequences come from a person between 18 and 60 years old who received the Ad26.COV2.S COVID-19 vaccine or a placebo. Each CDR3 is given with its conserved first and last residue. A D gene is named only where the DNA matches it firmly. Some rows mark clone size as missing; the rest say once, few, many or name a class of expanded clone.

CDR3 DNA: TGTGCCAGCAGCTACCTTCACAGGGTCCGGCCTGGGGAAAAACTGTTTTTT
CDR3 protein: CASSYLHRVRPGEKLFF
clone size: .
V gene: TRBV3-1/TRBV3-2
D gene: .
J gene: TRBJ1-4

CDR3 DNA: TGTGCCAGCAGCAGACTAGGGACTGCCACAGGCTTCAATGAGCAGTTCTTC
CDR3 protein: CASSRLGTATGFNEQFF
clone size: .
V gene: TRBV9
D gene: .
J gene: TRBJ2-1

CDR3 DNA: TGTGCCAGCAGCTTAGCCAGATTCGTATATTCTGGAAACACCATATATTTT
CDR3 protein: CASSLARFVYSGNTIYF
clone size: .
V gene: TRBV11-3
D gene: .
J gene: TRBJ1-3

CDR3 DNA: TGTGCCAGCAGCTCGGGACGGATAGACTCTGGAAACACCATATATTTT
CDR3 protein: CASSSGRIDSGNTIYF
clone size: .
V gene: TRBV7-9
D gene: .
J gene: TRBJ1-3

CDR3 DNA: TGTGCCAGCAGCTTGGAGACAGTGATGCCCCAGCATTTT
CDR3 protein: CASSLETVMPQHF
clone size: .
V gene: TRBV7-2
D gene: .
J gene: TRBJ1-5

CDR3 DNA: TGCGCCAGCAGTGAACAAAGTTCCTACGAGCAGTACTTC
CDR3 protein: CASSEQSSYEQYF
clone size: .
V gene: TRBV10-1
D gene: .
J gene: TRBJ2-7

CDR3 DNA: TGCGCCAGCAAAGAAAGGTACAGGGGTGATGGCTACACCTTC
CDR3 protein: CASKERYRGDGYTF
clone size: once
V gene: TRBV10-2
D gene: TRBD1
J gene: TRBJ1-2

CDR3 DNA: TGCGCCAGCAGTGAGTCAGAAGGTCTTCCCAGCACAGATACGCAGTATTTT
CDR3 protein: CASSESEGLPSTDTQYF
clone size: few
V gene: TRBV10-1
D gene: .
J gene: TRBJ2-3

CDR3 DNA: TGTGCCAGCAGCGCCGACCAGCGGGGGGCCATCACCGGGGAGCTGTTTTTT
CDR3 protein: CASSADQRGAITGELFF
clone size: .
V gene: TRBV5-4
D gene: TRBD2
J gene: TRBJ2-2

CDR3 DNA: TGTGCCAGCAGTGCAACTCAGCGTGCAACTAATGAAAAACTGTTTTTT
CDR3 protein: CASSATQRATNEKLFF
clone size: .
V gene: TRBV7-8
D gene: .
J gene: TRBJ1-4

CDR3 DNA: TGTGCCAGCAGCGTGGGGACAGTAGGGTCACCCCTCCACTTT
CDR3 protein: CASSVGTVGSPLHF
clone size: .
V gene: TRBV9
D gene: TRBD1
J gene: TRBJ1-6